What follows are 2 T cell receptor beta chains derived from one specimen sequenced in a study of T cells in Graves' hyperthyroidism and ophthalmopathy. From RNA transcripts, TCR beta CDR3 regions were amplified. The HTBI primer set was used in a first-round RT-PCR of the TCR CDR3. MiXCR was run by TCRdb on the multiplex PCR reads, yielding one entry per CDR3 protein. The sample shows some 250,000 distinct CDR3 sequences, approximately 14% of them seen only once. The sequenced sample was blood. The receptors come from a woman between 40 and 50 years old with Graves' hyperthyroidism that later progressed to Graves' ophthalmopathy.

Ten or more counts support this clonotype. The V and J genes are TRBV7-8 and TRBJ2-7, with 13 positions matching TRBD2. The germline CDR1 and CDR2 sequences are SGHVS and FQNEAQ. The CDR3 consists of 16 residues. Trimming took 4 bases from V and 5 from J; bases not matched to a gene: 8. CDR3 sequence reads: CASSSRLAGGRNEQYF. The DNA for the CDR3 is TGTGCCAGCAGCTCCAGACTAGCGGGAGGTAGAAACGAGCAGTACTTC.

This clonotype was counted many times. Here the CDR3 reads CASSQDLRNQPQHF. CDR3 nucleotides: TGTGCCAGCAGCCAAGATTTGAGGAATCAGCCCCAGCATTTT. This sequence joins TRBV3-1 and TRBJ1-5; no clear D. The V and J ends lost 0 bases and 4 bases respectively, with 7 bases between them. This CDR3 has 14 amino acids. Germline V gene sequence: CDR1 LGHDT, CDR2 YNNKEL (reference sequence).